Ten or more counts support the clone carrying this TCR beta chain. TCRdb analysed the 5' RACE reads with MiXCR anew, one entry per CDR3 protein. The repertoire has 55,000 or so distinct CDR3 sequences, less than 8.5% of them found once; the top ten carry 24%. These data belong to a study of T cells after yellow fever vaccination. Study summary: Fractions containing few cells were prepared with SMART-Seq v4 Ultra Low Input.

General study findings and limits: Weaker in magnitude, the secondary response showed a faster peak on day 5 versus 15. From the bulk population, abundant clonotypes could contaminate and appear within FACS-sorted repertoires.

Material: CD8+ T cells not binding an NS4B(214-222) dextramer, sorted from PBMCs, obtained approximately 47 days after the first yellow fever vaccination. The sequence was collected from a man younger than 35 who received the YFV17D yellow fever vaccine.

CDR3 DNA sequence: TGTGCCAGCATACAACGGGGGGTTACCCCTTTGAACACTGAAGCTTTCTTT. This encodes CASIQRGVTPLNTEAFF. This chain uses TRBV12-3 or TRBV12-4 with TRBJ1-1; D is possibly TRBD1 (5 bases). The CDR3 is 17 amino acids. Trimming removed 7 bases at V and 0 bases at J, with 21 bases between.